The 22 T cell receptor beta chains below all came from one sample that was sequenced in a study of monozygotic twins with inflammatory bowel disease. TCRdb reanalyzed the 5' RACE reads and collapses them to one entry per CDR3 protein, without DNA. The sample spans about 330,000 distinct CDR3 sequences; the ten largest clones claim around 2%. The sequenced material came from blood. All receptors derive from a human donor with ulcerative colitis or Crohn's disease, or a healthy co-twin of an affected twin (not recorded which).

The CDR3 protein is CASSPQVGAIYEQYF. This chain links TRBV18 with TRBJ2-7; without DNA, the TCRdb call of TRBD1 cannot be checked. This CDR3 comprises 15 residues. Germline V lookup: CDR1 KGHSH, CDR2 LQKENI.

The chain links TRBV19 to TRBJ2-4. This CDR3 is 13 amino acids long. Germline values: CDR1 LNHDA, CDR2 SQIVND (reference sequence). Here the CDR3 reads CATSTAAKNIQYF.

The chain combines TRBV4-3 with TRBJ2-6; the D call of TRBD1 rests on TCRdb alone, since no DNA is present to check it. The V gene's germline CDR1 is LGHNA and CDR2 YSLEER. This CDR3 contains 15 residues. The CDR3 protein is CASSQTVSGANVLTF.

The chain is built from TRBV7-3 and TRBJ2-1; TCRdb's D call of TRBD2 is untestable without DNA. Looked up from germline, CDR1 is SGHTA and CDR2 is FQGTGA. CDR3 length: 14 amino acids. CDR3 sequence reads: CASSLIAGGNEQFF.

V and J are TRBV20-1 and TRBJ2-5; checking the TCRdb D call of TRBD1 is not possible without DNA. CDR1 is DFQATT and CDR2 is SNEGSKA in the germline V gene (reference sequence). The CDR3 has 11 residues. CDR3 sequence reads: CSAREGRAQYF.

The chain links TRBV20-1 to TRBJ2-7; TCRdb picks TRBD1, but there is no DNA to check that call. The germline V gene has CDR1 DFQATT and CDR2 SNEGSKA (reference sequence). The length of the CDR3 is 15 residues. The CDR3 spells CSATPLSVYSYEQYF.

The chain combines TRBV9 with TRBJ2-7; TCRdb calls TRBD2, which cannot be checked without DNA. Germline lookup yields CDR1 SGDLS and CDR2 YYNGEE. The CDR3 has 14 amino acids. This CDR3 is CASSALSGSYEQYF.

The CDR3 here is CASSLSSNPGELFF. V gene TRBV7-3 combines with J gene TRBJ2-2. The CDR3 covers 14 residues. Germline V gene data show CDR1 as SGHTA and CDR2 as FQGTGA.

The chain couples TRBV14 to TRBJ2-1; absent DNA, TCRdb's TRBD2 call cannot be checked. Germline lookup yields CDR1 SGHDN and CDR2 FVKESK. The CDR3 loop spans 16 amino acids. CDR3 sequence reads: CASSLVTSGLYNEQFF.

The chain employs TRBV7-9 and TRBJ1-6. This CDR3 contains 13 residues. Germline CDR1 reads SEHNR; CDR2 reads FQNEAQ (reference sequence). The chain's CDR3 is CASSLSADSPLHF.

The chain's CDR3 is CASSQGGTRDEKLFF. The chain employs TRBV4-3 and TRBJ1-4; TCRdb gives TRBD1 as the D gene, but with no DNA this cannot be confirmed. The germline CDR1 and CDR2 sequences are LGHNA and YSLEER. The CDR3 is made up of 15 amino acids.

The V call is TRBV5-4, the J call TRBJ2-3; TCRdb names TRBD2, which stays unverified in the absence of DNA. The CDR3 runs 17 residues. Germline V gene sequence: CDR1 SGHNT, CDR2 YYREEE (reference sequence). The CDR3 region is CASSTLLAGGKTDTQYF.

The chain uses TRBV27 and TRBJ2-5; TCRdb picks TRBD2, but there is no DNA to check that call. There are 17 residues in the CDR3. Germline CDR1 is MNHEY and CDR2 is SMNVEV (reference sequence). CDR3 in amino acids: CASSLSWVRAVEETQYF.

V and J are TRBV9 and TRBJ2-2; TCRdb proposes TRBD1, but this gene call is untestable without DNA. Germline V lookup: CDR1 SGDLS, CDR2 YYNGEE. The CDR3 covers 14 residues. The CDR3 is CASSAGDRIGELFF.

The CDR3 spells CASSRGTGTSYEQYF. V usage is TRBV12-3 or TRBV12-4 and J usage is TRBJ2-7; TCRdb indicates TRBD1, and absent DNA this call remains unverified. This CDR3 comprises 15 residues.

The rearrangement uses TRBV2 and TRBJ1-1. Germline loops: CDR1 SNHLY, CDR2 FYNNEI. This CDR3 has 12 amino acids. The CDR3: CASGQLNTEAFF.

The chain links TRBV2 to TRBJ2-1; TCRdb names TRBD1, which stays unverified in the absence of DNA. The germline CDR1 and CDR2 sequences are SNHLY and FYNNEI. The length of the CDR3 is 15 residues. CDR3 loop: CASSYRTLSYNEQFF.

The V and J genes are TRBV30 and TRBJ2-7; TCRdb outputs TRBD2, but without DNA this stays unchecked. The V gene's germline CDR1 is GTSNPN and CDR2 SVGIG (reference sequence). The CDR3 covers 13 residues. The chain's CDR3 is CAWNEGTLGEQYF. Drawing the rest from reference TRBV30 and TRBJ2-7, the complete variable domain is SQTIHQWPATLVQPVGSPLSLECTVEGTSNPNLYWYRQAAGRGLQLLFYSVGIGQISSEVPQNLSASRPQDRQFILSSKKLLLSDSGFYLCAWNEGTLGEQYFGPGTRLTVT.

The CDR3 region is CASSYSIIKGGTGANVLTF. The J gene is TRBJ2-6, the V gene TRBV6-5; TCRdb picks TRBD1, but there is no DNA to check that call. Germline V CDR1 and CDR2: MNHEY, SVGAGI. The CDR3 covers 19 residues.

The CDR3 protein is CASSLRMGGQPQHF. This rearrangement joins TRBV28 to TRBJ1-5; TCRdb designates TRBD1, a call that cannot be tested without DNA. CDR3 length: 14 amino acids. Germline assignment: CDR1 MDHEN and CDR2 SYDVKM.

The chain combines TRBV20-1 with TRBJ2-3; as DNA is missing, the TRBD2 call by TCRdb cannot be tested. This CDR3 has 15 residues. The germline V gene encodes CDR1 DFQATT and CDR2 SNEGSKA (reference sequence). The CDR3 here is CSAFEAGGPPDTQYF.

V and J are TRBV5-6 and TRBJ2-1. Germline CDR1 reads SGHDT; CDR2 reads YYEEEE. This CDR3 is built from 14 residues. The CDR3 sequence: CASSLATPYNEQFF.